This TCR beta chain comes out of a study of breast tumors, draining lymph nodes, adjacent tissues. Points from the study as a whole: Tumor and nontumor repertoires were significantly more similar in luminal-like than in basal-like breast cancer. Tumor repertoires ranked between lymph nodes and nontumor tissue in diversity, with V and J gene preferences. The lymph node origin of tumor T cells was framed as consistent with a hypothesis, not demonstrated.

TCRdb used MiXCR to reprocess the multiplex PCR reads, holding one entry per CDR3 protein. Among about 200,000 distinct CDR3 sequences listed, around a third were seen once. Samples came from axillary lymph nodes draining the breast cancer. Losses at the gene ends were 6 bases for V and 6 bases for J; bases not matched to a gene: 4. The germline V gene encodes CDR1 MNHNY and CDR2 SVGAGI (reference sequence). The CDR3 is 14 residues long. This clonotype was recorded at least ten times. The antigen is unknown. The sequence came from a female donor with breast cancer. Some clones in this sample may be carry-over from other donors' samples. The chain has TRBV6-6 and TRBJ1-4; 10 positions match TRBD1. The sample consisted of axillary lymph node tissue. Here the CDR3 DNA reads TGTGCCAGCAGCCCGGACAGGGGGTATGAAAAACTGTTTTTT. Translation: CASSPDRGYEKLFF.